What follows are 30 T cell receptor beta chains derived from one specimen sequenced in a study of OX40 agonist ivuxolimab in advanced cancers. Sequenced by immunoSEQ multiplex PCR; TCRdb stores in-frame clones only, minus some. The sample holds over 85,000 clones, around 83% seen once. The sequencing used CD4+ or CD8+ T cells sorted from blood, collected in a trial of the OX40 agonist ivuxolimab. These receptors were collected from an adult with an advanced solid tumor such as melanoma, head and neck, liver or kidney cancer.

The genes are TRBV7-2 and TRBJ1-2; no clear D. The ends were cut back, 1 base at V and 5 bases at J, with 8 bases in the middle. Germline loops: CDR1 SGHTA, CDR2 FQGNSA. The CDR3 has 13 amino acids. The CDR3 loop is CASSLVPDYGYTF. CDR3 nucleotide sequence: TGTGCCAGCAGCTTAGTCCCGGATTATGGCTACACCTTC.

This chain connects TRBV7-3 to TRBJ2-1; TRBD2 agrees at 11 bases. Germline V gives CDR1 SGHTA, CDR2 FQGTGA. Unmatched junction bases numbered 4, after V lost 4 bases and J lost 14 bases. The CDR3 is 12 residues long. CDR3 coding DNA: TGTGCCAGCAGCTCACTAGCGGGGGTAAAGTTCTTC. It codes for CASSSLAGVKFF.

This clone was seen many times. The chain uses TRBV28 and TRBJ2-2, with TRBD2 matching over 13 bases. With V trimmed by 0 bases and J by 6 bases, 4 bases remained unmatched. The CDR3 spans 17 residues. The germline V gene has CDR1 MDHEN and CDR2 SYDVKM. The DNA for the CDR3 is TGTGCCAGCAGTTTATGGAGACTAGCGGGAGGTCCCGGGGAGCTGTTTTTT. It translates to CASSLWRLAGGPGELFF.

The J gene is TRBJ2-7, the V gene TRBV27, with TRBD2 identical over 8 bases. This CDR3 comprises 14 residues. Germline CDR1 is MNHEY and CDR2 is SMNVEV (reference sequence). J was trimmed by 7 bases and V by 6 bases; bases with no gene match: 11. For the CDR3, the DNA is TGTGCCAGCAGCGCCGGGACTAGGGGTCGGGAGCAGTACTTC. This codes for CASSAGTRGREQYF.

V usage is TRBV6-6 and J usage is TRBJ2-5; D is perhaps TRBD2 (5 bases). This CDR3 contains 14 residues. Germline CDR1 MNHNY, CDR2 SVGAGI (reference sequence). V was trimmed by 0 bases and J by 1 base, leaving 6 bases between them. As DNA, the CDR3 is TGTGCCAGCAGTTACTCACGGGGCCAAGAGACCCAGTACTTC. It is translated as CASSYSRGQETQYF.

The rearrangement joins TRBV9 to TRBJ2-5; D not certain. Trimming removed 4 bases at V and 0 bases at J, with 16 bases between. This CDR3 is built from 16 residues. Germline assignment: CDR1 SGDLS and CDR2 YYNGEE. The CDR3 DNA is TGTGCCAGCAGCTACGGGCTCGGCAAGTACCAAGAGACCCAGTACTTC. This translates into CASSYGLGKYQETQYF. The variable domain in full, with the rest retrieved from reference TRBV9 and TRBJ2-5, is DSGVTQTPKHLITATGQRVTLRCSPRSGDLSVYWYQQSLDQGLQFLIQYYNGEERAKGNILERFSAQQFPDLHSELNLSSLELGDSALYFCASSYGLGKYQETQYFGPGTRLLVL.

The CDR3 loop reads CASSLGLSLNNEQFF. The CDR3 DNA follows: TGTGCCAGCAGCTTAGGACTGTCTCTGAACAATGAGCAGTTCTTC. The chain is built from TRBV9 and TRBJ2-1; D may be TRBD2 (5 bases). V shed 4 bases and J shed 5 bases, with 16 bases lying between them. CDR1 SGDLS and CDR2 YYNGEE come from the germline V gene. CDR3 length: 15 amino acids.

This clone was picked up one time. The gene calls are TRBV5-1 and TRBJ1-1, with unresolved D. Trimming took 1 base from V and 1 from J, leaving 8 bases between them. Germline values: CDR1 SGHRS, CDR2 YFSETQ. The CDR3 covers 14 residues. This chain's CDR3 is CASSLQSSNTEAFF. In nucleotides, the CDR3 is TGCGCCAGCAGCTTGCAATCTTCGAACACTGAAGCTTTCTTT.

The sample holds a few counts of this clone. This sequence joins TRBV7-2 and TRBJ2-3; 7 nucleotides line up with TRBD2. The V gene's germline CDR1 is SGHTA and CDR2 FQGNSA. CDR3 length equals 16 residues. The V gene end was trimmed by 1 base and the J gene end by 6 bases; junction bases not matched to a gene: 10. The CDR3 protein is CASSLVIAGDRDTQYF. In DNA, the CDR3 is TGTGCCAGCAGCTTAGTGATTGCGGGGGATCGGGATACGCAGTATTTT.

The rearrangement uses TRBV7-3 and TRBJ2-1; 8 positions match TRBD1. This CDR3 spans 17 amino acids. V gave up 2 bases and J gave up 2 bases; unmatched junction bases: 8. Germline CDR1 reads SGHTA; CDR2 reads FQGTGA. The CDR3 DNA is TGTGCCAGCAGCTTATCCCCCGGACAGGGACCCTACAATGAGCAGTTCTTC. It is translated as CASSLSPGQGPYNEQFF.

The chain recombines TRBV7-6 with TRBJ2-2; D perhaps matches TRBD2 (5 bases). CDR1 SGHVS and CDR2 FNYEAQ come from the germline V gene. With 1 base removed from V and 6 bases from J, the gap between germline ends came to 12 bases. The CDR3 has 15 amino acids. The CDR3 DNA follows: TGTGCCAGCAGCTTAGTTTCGGGGTCCCCCGGGGAGCTGTTTTTT. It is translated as CASSLVSGSPGELFF. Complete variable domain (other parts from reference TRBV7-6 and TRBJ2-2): GAGVSQSPRYKVTKRGQDVALRCDPISGHVSLYWYRQALGQGPEFLTYFNYEAQQDKSGLPNDRFSAERPEGSISTLTIQRTEQRDSAMYRCASSLVSGSPGELFFGEGSRLTVL.

The CDR3 region has the DNA TGTGCCAGCAGTCCGGACAGGATCAATCAGCCCCAGCATTTT. Translation: CASSPDRINQPQHF. V and J are TRBV7-9 and TRBJ1-5, with 7 bases identical to TRBD1. The V gene's germline CDR1 is SEHNR and CDR2 FQNEAQ (reference sequence). V gave up 6 bases and J gave up 3 bases; unmatched junction bases: 5. The CDR3 is made up of 14 amino acids.

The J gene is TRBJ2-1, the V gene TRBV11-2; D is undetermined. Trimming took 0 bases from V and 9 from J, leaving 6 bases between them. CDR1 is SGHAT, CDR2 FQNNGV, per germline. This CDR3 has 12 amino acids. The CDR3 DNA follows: TGTGCCAGCAGCTTAGACAAGCGTGAGCAGTTCTTC. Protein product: CASSLDKREQFF.

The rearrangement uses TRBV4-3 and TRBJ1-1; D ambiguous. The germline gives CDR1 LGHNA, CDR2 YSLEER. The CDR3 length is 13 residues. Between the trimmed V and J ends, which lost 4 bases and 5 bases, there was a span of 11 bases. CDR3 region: CASSLGWSTEAFF. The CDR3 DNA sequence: TGCGCCAGCAGCCTGGGGTGGTCGACTGAAGCTTTCTTT.

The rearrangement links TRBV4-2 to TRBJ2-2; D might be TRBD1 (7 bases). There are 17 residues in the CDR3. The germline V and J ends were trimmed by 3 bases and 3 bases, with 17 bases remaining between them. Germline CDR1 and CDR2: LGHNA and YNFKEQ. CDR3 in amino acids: CASSHRTGGRDTGELFF. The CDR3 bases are TGTGCCAGCAGCCACCGGACAGGAGGGCGGGACACCGGGGAGCTGTTTTTT.

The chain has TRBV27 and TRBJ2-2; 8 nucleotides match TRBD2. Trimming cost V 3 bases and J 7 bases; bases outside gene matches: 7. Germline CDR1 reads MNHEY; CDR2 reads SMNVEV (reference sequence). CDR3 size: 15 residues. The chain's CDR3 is CASSLIAGRVGELFF. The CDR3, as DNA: TGTGCCAGCAGTTTGATAGCGGGAAGGGTCGGGGAGCTGTTTTTT.

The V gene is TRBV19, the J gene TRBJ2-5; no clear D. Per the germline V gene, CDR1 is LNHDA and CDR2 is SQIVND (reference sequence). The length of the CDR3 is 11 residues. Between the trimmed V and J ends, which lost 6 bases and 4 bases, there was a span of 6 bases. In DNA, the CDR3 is TGTGCCAGTAGGGTCGGAGAGACCCAGTACTTC. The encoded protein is CASRVGETQYF.

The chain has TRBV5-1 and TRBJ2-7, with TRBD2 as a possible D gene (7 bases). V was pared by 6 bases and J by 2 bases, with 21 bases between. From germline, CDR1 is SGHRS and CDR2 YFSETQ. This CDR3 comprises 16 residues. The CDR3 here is CASTPGAGEVTYEQYF. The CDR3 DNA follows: TGCGCCAGCACCCCGGGGGCGGGGGAAGTAACCTACGAGCAGTACTTC.

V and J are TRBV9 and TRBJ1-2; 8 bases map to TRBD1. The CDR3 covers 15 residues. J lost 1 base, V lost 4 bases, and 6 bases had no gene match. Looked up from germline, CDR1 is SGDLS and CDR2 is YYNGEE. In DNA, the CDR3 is TGTGCCAGCAGCCCAGATACAGGGGGTAACTATGGCTACACCTTC. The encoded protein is CASSPDTGGNYGYTF.

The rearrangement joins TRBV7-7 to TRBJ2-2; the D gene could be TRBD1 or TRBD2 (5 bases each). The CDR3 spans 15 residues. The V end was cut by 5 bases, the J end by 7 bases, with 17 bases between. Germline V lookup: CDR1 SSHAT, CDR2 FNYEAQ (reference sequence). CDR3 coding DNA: TGTGCCAGCAGCCATCTATCGGGGCTGGGCGGGGAGCTGTTTTTT. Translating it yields CASSHLSGLGGELFF.

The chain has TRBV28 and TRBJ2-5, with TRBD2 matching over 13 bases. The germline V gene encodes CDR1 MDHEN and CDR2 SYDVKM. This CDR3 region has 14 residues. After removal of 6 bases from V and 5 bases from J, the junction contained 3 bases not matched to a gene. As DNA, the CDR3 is TGTGCCAGCAGGGGACTAGCGGGGTATGAGACCCAGTACTTC. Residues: CASRGLAGYETQYF.

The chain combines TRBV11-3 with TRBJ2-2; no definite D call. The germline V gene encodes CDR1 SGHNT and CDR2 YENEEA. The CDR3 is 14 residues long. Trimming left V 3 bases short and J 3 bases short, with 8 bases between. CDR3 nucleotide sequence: TGTGCCAGCAGCTTCCGAGGATACACCGGGGAGCTGTTTTTT. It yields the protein CASSFRGYTGELFF.

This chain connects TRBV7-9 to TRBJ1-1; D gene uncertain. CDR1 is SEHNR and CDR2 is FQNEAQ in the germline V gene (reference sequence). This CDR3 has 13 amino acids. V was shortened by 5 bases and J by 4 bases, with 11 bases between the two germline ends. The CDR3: CASSNKGGTEAFF. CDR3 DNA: TGTGCCAGCAGCAATAAAGGCGGCACTGAAGCTTTCTTT.

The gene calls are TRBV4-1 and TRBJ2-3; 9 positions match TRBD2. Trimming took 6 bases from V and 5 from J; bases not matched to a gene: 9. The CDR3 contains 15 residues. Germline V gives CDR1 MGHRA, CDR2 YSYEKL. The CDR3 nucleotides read TGCGCCAGCAGTCGCGGGGGGGCCGAGGGAGATACGCAGTATTTT. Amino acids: CASSRGGAEGDTQYF.

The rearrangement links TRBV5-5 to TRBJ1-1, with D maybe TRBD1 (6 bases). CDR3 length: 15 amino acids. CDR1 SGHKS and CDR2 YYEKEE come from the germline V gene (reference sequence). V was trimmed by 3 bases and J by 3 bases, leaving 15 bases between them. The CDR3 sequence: CASSWELTGYTEAFF. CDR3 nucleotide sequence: TGTGCCAGCAGCTGGGAACTTACAGGGTACACTGAAGCTTTCTTT.

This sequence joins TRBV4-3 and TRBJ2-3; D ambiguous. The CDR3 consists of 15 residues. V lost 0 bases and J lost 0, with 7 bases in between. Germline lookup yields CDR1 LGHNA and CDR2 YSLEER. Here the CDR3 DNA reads TGCGCCAGCAGCCAAGATAGGGCAAGCACAGATACGCAGTATTTT. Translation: CASSQDRASTDTQYF.

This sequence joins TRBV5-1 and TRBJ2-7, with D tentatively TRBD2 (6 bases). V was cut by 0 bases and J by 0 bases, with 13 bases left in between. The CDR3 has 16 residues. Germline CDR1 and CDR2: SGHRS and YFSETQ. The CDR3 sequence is CASSLDGTFSSYEQYF. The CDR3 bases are TGCGCCAGCAGCTTGGATGGGACTTTTAGCTCCTACGAGCAGTACTTC.

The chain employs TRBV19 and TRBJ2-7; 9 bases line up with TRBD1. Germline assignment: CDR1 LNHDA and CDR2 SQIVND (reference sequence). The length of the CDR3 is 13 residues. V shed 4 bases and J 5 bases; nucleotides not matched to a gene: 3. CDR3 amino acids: CASSTDRGNEQYF. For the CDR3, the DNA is TGTGCCAGTAGTACGGACAGGGGCAACGAGCAGTACTTC.

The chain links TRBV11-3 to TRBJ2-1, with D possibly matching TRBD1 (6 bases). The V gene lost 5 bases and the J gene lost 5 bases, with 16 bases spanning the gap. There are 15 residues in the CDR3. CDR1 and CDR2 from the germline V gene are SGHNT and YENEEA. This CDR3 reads CASSPEGQYNNEQFF. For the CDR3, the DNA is TGTGCCAGCAGCCCCGAAGGACAGTACAACAATGAGCAGTTCTTC.

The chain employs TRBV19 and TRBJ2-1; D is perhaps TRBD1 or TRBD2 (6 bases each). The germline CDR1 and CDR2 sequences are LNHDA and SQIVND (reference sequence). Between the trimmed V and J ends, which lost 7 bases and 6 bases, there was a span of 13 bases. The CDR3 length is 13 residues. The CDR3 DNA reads TGTGCCAGTACCCCGGGGGCGGGCAATGAGCAGTTCTTC. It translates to CASTPGAGNEQFF.